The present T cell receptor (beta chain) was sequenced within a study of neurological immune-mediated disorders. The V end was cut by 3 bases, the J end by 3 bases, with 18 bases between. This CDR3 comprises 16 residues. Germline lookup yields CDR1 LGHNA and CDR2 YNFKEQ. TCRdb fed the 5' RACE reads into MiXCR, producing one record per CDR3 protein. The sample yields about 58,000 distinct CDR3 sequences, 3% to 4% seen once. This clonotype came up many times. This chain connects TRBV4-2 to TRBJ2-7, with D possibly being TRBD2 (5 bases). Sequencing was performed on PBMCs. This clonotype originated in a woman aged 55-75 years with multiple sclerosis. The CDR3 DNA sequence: TGTGCCAGCAGCCACGGGGTGGGTAGAGGGAACTACGAGCAGTACTTC. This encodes CASSHGVGRGNYEQYF.